The 5 T cell receptor beta chains below were found in one sample sequenced in a study of PD-L1 blockade in urothelial cancer. Time point defined: pretreatment peripheral blood. The repertoire was sequenced with immunoSEQ multiplex PCR; TCRdb's copy has only in-frame clones and lacks some. The sample includes some 45,000 clones, approximately 80% of them seen just once. Specimen: PBMCs, collected around atezolizumab (anti-PD-L1) treatment. The receptors were sampled from a man aged 55-75 years with urothelial cancer.

The J gene is TRBJ2-1, the V gene TRBV19; 10 nucleotides align to TRBD2. The germline CDR1 and CDR2 sequences are LNHDA and SQIVND (reference sequence). V was clipped by 5 bases and J by 2 bases; unmatched bases: 3. The CDR3 has 15 amino acids. The CDR3: CASSPTSGTYNEQFF. For the CDR3, the DNA is TGTGCCAGTAGTCCTACTAGCGGGACCTACAATGAGCAGTTCTTC.

V is TRBV11-2 and J is TRBJ2-5; D gene unclear. Germline CDR1 SGHAT, CDR2 FQNNGV. This CDR3 contains 15 residues. V was cut by 1 base and J by 2 bases, with 11 bases left in between. DNA of the CDR3: TGTGCCAGCAGCTTAGGATACAGAGAACAAGAGACCCAGTACTTC. The encoded protein is CASSLGYREQETQYF.

V usage is TRBV6-5 and J usage is TRBJ2-1, with 14 nucleotides matching TRBD2. The V gene end was trimmed by 4 bases and the J gene end by 4 bases; junction bases not matched to a gene: 0. Germline V gene lookup returns CDR1 MNHEY and CDR2 SVGAGI. This CDR3 has 15 residues. The CDR3 reads CASSWTSGGYNEQFF. The CDR3 coding sequence is TGTGCCAGCAGTTGGACTAGCGGGGGGTACAATGAGCAGTTCTTC.

This chain joins TRBV5-1 and TRBJ2-3, with D perhaps matching TRBD2 (7 bases). Germline assignment: CDR1 SGHRS and CDR2 YFSETQ. Trimming left V 4 bases short and J 1 base short, with 13 bases between. The CDR3 covers 15 residues. The CDR3 sequence is CASSQGTKGTDTQYF. CDR3 bases: TGCGCCAGCAGCCAGGGGACTAAGGGCACAGATACGCAGTATTTT. The variable domain in full, completed from reference TRBV5-1 and TRBJ2-3, reads KAGVTQTPRYLIKTRGQQVTLSCSPISGHRSVSWYQQTPGQGLQFLFEYFSETQRNKGNFPGRFSGRQFSNSRSEMNVSTLELGDSALYLCASSQGTKGTDTQYFGPGTRLTVL.

The CDR3 DNA follows: TGCGCCAGCAGCCAAGGACAGACCCGACCAACGCGCACAGATACGCAGTATTTT. Its translation is CASSQGQTRPTRTDTQYF. The gene calls are TRBV4-1 and TRBJ2-3; D is perhaps TRBD1 (5 bases). This CDR3 has 18 residues. The germline V and J ends were trimmed by 1 base and 1 base, with 18 bases remaining between them. Looked up from germline, CDR1 is MGHRA and CDR2 is YSYEKL.